This paragraph covers one TCR beta chain sequence. Trimming removed 5 bases at V and 7 bases at J, with 17 bases between. This CDR3 has 15 amino acids. Per germline, CDR1 LNHDA and CDR2 SQIVND (reference sequence). The protocol was immunoSEQ multiplex PCR, while the TCRdb copy is restricted to in-frame clones and leaves out a portion. Altogether hundreds of thousands of clones are present, over 75% being singletons, with the ten largest covering 0.0085% to 0.012%. The data were taken from a study of shared T cell receptors in the human thymus. These data were also filed under a second study, of human thymus T cells. As reported in that work: Resected material from corrective heart surgery provided the thymus tissue analysed.

Sequencing input: thymocytes. This chain uses TRBV19 with TRBJ1-4, with D tentatively TRBD1 (5 bases). The sequence was obtained from a boy under two years old with a congenital heart defect. Here the CDR3 DNA reads TGTGCCAGTAGTCCCGCTCGGCAGGGAGGTGAAAAACTGTTTTTT. This sequence encodes CASSPARQGGEKLFF.